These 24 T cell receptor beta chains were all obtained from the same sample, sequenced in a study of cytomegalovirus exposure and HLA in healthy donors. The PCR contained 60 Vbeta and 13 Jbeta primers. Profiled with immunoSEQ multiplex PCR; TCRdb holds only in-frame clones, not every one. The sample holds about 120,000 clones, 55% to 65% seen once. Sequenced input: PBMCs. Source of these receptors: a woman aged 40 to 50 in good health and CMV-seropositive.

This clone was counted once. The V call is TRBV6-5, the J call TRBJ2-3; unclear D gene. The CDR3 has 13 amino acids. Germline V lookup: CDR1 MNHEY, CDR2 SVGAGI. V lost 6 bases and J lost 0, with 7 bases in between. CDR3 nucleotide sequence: TGTGCCAGCAGCCTAACTAGCACAGATACGCAGTATTTT. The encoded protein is CASSLTSTDTQYF.

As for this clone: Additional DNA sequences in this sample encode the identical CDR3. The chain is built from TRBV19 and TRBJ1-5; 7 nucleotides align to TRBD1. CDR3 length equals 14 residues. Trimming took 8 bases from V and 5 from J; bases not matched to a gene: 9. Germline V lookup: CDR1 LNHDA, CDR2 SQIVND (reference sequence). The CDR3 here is CASHDRDSYQPQHF. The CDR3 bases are TGTGCCAGTCACGACCGGGACAGCTATCAGCCCCAGCATTTT.

The CDR3, as DNA: TGTGCCAGCAGTTTAGCGGGAGGGCCACTCAGCGAGCAGTACTTC. This translates into CASSLAGGPLSEQYF. V usage is TRBV27 and J usage is TRBJ2-7; TRBD2 aligns across 9 bases. This CDR3 is 15 amino acids long. V shed 2 bases and J 6 bases; nucleotides not matched to a gene: 8. Germline assignment: CDR1 MNHEY and CDR2 SMNVEV (reference sequence).

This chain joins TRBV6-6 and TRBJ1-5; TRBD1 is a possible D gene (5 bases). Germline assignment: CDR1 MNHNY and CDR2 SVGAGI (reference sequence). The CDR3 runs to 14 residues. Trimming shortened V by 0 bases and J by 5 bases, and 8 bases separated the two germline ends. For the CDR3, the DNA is TGTGCCAGCAGTTACTCGACAGTTGATCAGCCCCAGCATTTT. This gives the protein CASSYSTVDQPQHF.

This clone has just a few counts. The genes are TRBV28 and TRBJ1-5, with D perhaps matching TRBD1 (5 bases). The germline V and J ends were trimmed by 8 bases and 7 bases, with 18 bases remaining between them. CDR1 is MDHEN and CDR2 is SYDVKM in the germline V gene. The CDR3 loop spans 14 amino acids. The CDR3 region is CASGGRGSGQPQHF. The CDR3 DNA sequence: TGTGCCAGCGGAGGACGGGGGTCTGGGCAGCCCCAGCATTTT.

CDR3: CASSHGGSTGETQYF. CDR3 in DNA: TGTGCCAGCAGCCACGGTGGTTCCACAGGGGAGACCCAGTACTTC. The chain combines TRBV7-2 with TRBJ2-5; TRBD1 might be the D (6 bases). Deletions cut 5 bases from V and 5 bases from J, with 18 bases between. The germline V gene encodes CDR1 SGHTA and CDR2 FQGNSA. The CDR3 covers 15 residues.

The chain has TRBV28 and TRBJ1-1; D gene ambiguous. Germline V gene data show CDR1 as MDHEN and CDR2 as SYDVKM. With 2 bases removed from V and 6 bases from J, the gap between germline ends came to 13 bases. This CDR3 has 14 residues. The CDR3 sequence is CASSLPGGSAEAFF. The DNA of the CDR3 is TGTGCCAGCAGTTTACCAGGAGGATCTGCTGAAGCTTTCTTT. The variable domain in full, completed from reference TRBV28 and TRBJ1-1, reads DVKVTQSSRYLVKRTGEKVFLECVQDMDHENMFWYRQDPGLGLRLIYFSYDVKMKEKGDIPEGYSVSREKKERFSLILESASTNQTSMYLCASSLPGGSAEAFFGQGTRLTVV.

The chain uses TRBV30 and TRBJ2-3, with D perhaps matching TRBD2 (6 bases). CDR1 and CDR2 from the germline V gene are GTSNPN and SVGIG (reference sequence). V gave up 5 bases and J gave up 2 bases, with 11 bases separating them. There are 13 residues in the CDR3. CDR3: CAWSGEVTDTQYF. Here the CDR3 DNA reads TGTGCCTGGTCGGGGGAGGTCACAGATACGCAGTATTTT.

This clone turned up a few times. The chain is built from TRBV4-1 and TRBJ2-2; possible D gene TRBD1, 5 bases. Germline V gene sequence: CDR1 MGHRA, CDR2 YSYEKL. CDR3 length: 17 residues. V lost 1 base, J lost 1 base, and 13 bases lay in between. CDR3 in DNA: TGCGCCAGCAGCCAAGTGGGGCAAACGTTGAACACCGGGGAGCTGTTTTTT. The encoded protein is CASSQVGQTLNTGELFF.

CDR3 loop: CAWSTGGNSPLHF. CDR3 in DNA: TGTGCCTGGAGCACAGGCGGCAATTCACCCCTCCACTTT. The gene calls are TRBV30 and TRBJ1-6, with TRBD1 as a possible D gene (5 bases). Germline V lookup: CDR1 GTSNPN, CDR2 SVGIG (reference sequence). The CDR3 has 13 amino acids. With 3 bases removed from V and 7 bases from J, the gap between germline ends came to 10 bases.

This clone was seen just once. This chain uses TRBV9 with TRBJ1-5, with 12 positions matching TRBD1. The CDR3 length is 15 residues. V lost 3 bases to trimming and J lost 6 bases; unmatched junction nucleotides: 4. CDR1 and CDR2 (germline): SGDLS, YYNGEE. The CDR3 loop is CASSAGTGGFQPQHF. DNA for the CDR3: TGTGCCAGCAGCGCCGGGACAGGGGGCTTTCAGCCCCAGCATTTT.

The CDR3 region is CASSGTALGETQYF. The CDR3 coding sequence is TGTGCCAGCAGTGGGACTGCTTTGGGGGAGACCCAGTACTTC. The rearrangement links TRBV6-1 to TRBJ2-5, with D tentatively TRBD2 (5 bases). From germline, CDR1 is MNHNS and CDR2 SASEGT. Trimming took 4 bases from V and 5 from J, leaving 14 bases between them. CDR3 length: 14 residues.

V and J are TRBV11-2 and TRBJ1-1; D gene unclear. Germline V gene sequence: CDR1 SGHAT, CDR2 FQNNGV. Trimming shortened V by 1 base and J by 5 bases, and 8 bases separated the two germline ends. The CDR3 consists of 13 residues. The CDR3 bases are TGTGCCAGCAGCTTAGTCTATCGGACTGAAGCTTTCTTT. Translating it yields CASSLVYRTEAFF.

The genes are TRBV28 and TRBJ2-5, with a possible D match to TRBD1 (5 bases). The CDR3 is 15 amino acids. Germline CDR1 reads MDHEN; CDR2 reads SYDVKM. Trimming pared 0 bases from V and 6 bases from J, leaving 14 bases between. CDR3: CASSLWEQAKKTQYF. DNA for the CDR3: TGTGCCAGCAGTTTATGGGAACAGGCAAAAAAGACCCAGTACTTC.

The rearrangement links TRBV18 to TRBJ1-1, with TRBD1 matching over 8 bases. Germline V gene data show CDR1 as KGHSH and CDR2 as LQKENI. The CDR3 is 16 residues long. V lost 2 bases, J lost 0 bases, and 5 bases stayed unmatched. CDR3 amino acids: CASSPSRQGMNTEAFF. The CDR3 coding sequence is TGTGCCAGCTCACCAAGTCGACAGGGGATGAACACTGAAGCTTTCTTT.

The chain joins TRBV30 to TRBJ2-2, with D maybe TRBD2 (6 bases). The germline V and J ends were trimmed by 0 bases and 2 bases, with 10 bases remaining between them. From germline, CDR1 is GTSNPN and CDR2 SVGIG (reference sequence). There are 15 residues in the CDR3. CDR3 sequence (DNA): TGTGCCTGGAGTGTGTCGGGACTCAACACCGGGGAGCTGTTTTTT. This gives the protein CAWSVSGLNTGELFF.

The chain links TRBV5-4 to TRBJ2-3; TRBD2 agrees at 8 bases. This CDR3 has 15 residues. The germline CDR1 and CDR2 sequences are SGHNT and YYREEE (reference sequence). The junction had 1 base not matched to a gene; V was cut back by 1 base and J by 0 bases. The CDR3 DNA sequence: TGTGCCAGCAGCTTGACTAGCGGAAGCACAGATACGCAGTATTTT. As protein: CASSLTSGSTDTQYF.

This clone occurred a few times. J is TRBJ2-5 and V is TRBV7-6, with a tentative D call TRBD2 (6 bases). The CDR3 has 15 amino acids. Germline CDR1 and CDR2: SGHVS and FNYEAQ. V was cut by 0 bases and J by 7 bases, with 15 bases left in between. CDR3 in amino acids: CASSLASGEGGTQYF. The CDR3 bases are TGTGCCAGCAGCTTAGCTAGCGGAGAGGGTGGGACCCAGTACTTC.

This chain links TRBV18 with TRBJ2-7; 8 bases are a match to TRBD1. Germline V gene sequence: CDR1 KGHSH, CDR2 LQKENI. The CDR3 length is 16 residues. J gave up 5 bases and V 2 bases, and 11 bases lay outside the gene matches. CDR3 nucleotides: TGTGCCAGCTCACCAGAAAGGACAGGGATCCTAAACGAGCAGTACTTC. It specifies CASSPERTGILNEQYF.

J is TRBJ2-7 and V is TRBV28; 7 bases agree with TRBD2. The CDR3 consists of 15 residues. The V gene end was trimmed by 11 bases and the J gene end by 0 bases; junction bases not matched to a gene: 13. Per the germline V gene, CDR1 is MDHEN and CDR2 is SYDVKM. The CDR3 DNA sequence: TGTGCCCTGATCTCCGGGCGGGAGATCTCCTACGAGCAGTACTTC. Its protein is CALISGREISYEQYF.

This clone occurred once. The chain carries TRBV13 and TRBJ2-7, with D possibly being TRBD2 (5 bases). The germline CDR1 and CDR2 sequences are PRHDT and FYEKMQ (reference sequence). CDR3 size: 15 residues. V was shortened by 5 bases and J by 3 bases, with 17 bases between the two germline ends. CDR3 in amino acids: CASSITGISNYEQYF. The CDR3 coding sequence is TGTGCCAGCAGCATCACCGGGATCTCGAACTACGAGCAGTACTTC.

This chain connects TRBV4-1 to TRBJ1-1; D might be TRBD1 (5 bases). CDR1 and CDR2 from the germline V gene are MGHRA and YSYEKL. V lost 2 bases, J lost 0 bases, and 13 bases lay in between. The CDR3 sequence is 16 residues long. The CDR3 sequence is CASSQSQGIMNTEAFF. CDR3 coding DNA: TGCGCCAGCAGCCAAAGCCAGGGAATCATGAACACTGAAGCTTTCTTT.

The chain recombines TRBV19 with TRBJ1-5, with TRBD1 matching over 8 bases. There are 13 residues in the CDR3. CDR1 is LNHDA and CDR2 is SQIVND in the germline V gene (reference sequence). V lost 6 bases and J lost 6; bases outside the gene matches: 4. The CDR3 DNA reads TGTGCCAGTAGCCCCGGACAGGGTCAGCCCCAGCATTTT. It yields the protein CASSPGQGQPQHF. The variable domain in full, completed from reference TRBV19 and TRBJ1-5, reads DGGITQSPKYLFRKEGQNVTLSCEQNLNHDAMYWYRQDPGQGLRLIYYSQIVNDFQKGDIAEGYSVSREKKESFPLTVTSAQKNPTAFYLCASSPGQGQPQHFGDGTRLSIL.

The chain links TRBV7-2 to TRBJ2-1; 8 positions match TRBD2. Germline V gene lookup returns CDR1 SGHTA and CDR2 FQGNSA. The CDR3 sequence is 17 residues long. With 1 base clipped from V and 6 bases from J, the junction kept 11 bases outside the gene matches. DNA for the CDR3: TGTGCCAGCAGCTTAGAGCCGGGGGGGACCATACTCAATGAGCAGTTCTTC. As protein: CASSLEPGGTILNEQFF.